A selection of T cell receptor beta chains follows, all from one sample in a study of T cell repertoires in cytomegalovirus infection. TCRdb used MiXCR to reprocess the reads, holding one entry per CDR3 protein. Here the sample spans a few hundred thousand distinct CDR3 sequences, about 18% being singletons. Material: CD8+ T cells from PBMCs. These receptors all stem from a human donor in good health (CMV status not recorded). Some clones in this sample may be carry-over from other donors' samples. The CDR3 runs from the conserved cysteine through the conserved F or W. The order of the fields is CDR3 length, V gene, clone size, J gene, CDR3 protein. A row's size may be missing; if present it is once, few, many or a size class.

17	TRBV5-1	few	TRBJ1-2	CASSLGPYRGSNYGYTF
12	TRBV7-9	many	TRBJ2-1	CASSRGENEQFF
15	TRBV5-1	many	TRBJ2-3	CASSLEGPGGDTQYF
12	TRBV5-5	once	TRBJ1-1	CASSPWGLEAFF
16	TRBV4-3	few	TRBJ2-2	CASSQEQGLGAGELFF
17	TRBV4-2	few	TRBJ2-2	CASSQDLTGMNTGELFF
15	TRBV7-9	many	TRBJ1-5	CASSLDFGNNQPQHF
16	TRBV20-1	.	TRBJ2-7	CSARAFKEDPRDEQYF
14	TRBV29-1	few	TRBJ1-3	CSVGSSSSGNTIYF
13	TRBV7-9	.	TRBJ2-5	CASSWAEKETQYF
16	TRBV28	few	TRBJ2-1	CASSLDRAFPYNEQFF
12	TRBV7-8	few	TRBJ2-3	CASEASTDTQYF
15	TRBV6-5	many	TRBJ1-5	CASSPGTVSNQPQHF
15	TRBV12-3/TRBV12-4	many	TRBJ1-1	CASSPNPESNTEAFF
18	TRBV19	.	TRBJ1-4	CASSITGFFAPSSEKLFF
15	TRBV7-9	few	TRBJ2-7	CASSSRDSRPYEQYF
18	TRBV7-2	many	TRBJ2-3	CASSLAGTSGGPTDTQYF
13	TRBV2	few	TRBJ1-2	CASSDTDNYGYTF
15	TRBV7-8	many	TRBJ1-1	CASSFFPESDTEAFF
15	TRBV7-2	many	TRBJ2-5	CASSSGQGLGETQYF
15	TRBV6-5	few	TRBJ2-7	CASSLTETLSYEQYF
18	TRBV7-8	many	TRBJ2-5	CASRPTTSGGVNWETQYF